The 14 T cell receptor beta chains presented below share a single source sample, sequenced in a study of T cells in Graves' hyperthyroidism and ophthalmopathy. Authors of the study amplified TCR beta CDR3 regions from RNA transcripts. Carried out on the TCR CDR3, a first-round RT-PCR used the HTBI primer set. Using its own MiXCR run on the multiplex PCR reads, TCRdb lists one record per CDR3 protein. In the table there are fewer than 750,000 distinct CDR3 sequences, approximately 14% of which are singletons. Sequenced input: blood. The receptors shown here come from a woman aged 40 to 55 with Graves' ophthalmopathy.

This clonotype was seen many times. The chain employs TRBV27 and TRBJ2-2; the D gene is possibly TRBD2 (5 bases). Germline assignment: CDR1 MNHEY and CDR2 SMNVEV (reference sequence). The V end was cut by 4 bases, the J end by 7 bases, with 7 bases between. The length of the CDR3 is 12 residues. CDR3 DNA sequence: TGTGCCAGCAGTTATCGGGGCGGGGAGCTGTTTTTT. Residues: CASSYRGGELFF.

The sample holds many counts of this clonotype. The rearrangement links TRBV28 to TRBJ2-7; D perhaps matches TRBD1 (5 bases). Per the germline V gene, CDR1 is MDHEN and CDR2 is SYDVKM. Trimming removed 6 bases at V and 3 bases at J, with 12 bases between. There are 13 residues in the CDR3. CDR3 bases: TGTGCCAGCAGCCTAGGGGCGAACTACGAGCAGTACTTC. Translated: CASSLGANYEQYF.

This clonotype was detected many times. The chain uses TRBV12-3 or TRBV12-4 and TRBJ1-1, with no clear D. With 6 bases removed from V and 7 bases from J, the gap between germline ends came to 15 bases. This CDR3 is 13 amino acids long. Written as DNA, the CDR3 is TGTGCCAGCAGGAGACCCGGACGGCATGAAGCTTTCTTT. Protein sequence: CASRRPGRHEAFF.

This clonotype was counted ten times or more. CDR3 protein: CASSLGGHYEAFF. The CDR3 DNA sequence: TGTGCCAGCAGTTTGGGGGGGCATTATGAAGCTTTCTTT. The chain employs TRBV12-3 or TRBV12-4 and TRBJ1-1; TRBD1 is a possible D gene (6 bases). The CDR3 is 13 residues long. V was clipped by 3 bases and J by 7 bases, with 12 bases between them.

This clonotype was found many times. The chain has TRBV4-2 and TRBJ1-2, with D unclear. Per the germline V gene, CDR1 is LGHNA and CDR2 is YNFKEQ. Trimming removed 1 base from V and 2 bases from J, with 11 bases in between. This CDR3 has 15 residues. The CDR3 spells CASSQGGLENYGYTF. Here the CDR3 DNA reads TGTGCCAGCAGCCAAGGTGGACTGGAAAACTATGGCTACACCTTC.

In nucleotides, the CDR3 is TGTGCCAGCAGTCCCAGACAGCTAGCCAAAAACATTCAGTACTTC. Its protein is CASSPRQLAKNIQYF. The chain carries TRBV6-2 or TRBV6-3 and TRBJ2-4, with a weak D call TRBD1 (5 bases). The V gene's germline CDR1 is MNHEY and CDR2 SVGEGT. With 5 bases removed from V and 0 bases from J, the gap between germline ends came to 11 bases. This CDR3 has 15 residues.

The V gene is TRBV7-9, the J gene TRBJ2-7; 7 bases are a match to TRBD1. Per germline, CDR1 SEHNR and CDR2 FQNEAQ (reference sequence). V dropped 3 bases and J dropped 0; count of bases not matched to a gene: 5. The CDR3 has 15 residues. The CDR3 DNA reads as TGTGCCAGCAGCTTCTCCACAGGGGCCTCCTACGAGCAGTACTTC. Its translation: CASSFSTGASYEQYF.

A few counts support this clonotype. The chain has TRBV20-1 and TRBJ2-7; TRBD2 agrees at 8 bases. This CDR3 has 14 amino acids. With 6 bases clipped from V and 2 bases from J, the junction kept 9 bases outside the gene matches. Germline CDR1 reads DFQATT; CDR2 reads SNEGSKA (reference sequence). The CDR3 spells CSATGLAATYEQYF. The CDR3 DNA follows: TGCAGTGCAACAGGACTAGCAGCAACCTACGAGCAGTACTTC.

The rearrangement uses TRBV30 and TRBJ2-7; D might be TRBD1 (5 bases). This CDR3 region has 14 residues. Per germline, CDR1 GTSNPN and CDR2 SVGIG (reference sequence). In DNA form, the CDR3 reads TGTGCTTCCACCCCCGACAGTGCCCCAAGGGAGCAGTACTTC. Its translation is CASTPDSAPREQYF.

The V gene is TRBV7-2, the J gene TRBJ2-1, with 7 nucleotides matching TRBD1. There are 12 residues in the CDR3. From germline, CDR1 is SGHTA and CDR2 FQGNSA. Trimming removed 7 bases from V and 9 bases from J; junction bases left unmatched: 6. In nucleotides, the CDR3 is TGTGCCAGCACTCCGGGACAGACTGAGCAGTTCTTC. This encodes CASTPGQTEQFF.

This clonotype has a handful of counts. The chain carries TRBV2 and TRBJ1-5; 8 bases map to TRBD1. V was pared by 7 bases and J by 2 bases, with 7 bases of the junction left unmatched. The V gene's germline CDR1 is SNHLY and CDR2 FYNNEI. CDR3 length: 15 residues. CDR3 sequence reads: CASTPRGLGNQPQHF. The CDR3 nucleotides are TGTGCCAGCACACCCAGGGGGCTTGGCAATCAGCCCCAGCATTTT.

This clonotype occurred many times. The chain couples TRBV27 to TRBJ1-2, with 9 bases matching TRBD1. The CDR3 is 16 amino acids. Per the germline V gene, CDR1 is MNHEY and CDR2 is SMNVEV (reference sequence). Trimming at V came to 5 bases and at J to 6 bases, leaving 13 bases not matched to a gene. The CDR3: CASSPHPDRGVHGYTF. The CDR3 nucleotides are TGTGCCAGCAGTCCCCACCCGGACAGGGGTGTGCATGGCTACACCTTC.

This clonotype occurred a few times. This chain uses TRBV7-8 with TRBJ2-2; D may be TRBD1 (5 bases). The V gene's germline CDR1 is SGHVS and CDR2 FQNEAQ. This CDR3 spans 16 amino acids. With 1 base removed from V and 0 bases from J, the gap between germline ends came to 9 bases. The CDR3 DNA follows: TGTGCCAGCAGCTTAGAGGGGTGGGCGAACACCGGGGAGCTGTTTTTT. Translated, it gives CASSLEGWANTGELFF.

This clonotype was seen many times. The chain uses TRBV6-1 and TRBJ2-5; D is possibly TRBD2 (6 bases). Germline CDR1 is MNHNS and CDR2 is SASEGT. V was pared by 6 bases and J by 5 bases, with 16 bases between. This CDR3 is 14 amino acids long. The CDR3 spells CASSPTGLEETQYF. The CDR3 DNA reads TGTGCCAGCAGCCCCACGGGACTTGAGGAGACCCAGTACTTC.